Detailed here is one T cell receptor (beta chain). Its antigen is currently not known. Base qualities are missing; no much larger clone stands one base away. Receptors were amplified or captured by multiplex PCR. TCRdb names Illumina HiSeq 4000 as the instrument used. iRepertoire HTBI primers and Arm-PCR amplification of CDR3 regions were used to construct TCR beta libraries. Gel purification was performed on PCR products prior to sequencing. Regarding the original processing steps: Gene usage analysis of CDR3 amino acid clonotypes relied on the 62 TRBV and about 13 TRBJ segments identified across samples. Filtered high-quality paired reads were merged into contigs using COPE and FqMerger. Contigs were aligned with BLAST to IMGT TRBV, TRBD and TRBJ reference genes, and CDR3 was defined per IMGT. Any clonotype with a frequency above 0.1% was counted as a highly expanded clone. Repertoire diversity was measured by Shannon entropy, and V-J evenness by the Gini coefficient. A clonotype was considered public if more than one individual shared it. The public reads were run again by TCRdb, first through fastp at Q25 and then through MiXCR, and only productive beta chains were kept. Merged by CDR3 protein, the rows form single entries marked with the most common genes and DNA. None of the V and J calls come from the authors' own analysis; TCRdb made them. Within this sample are 350,000 to 550,000 distinct CDR3 sequences, with 15% of them counted one time only. 16% of the sample is in the top ten clones.

The entry originates in a study of regulatory T cells in long-lasting Graves disease (dated by TCRdb to 2020 to 2022). With respect to the entire study: Patients with newly diagnosed Graves' disease had been on antithyroid drugs for under 3 months. A total of about 33 samples underwent TCR sequencing, from about 13 patients with persistent Graves' disease and 20 patients with newly diagnosed Graves' disease. The study was registered as a clinical trial and conducted in China. This study used TCR sequencing and RNA sequencing of peripheral blood to compare persistent Graves' disease patients against newly diagnosed Graves' disease patients.

This specimen's time point label, interpreted: newly diagnosed GD, antithyroid drugs for less than 3 months. RNA was extracted from PBMCs in TRIzol for both TCR sequencing and RNA sequencing. The diagnosis of Graves' disease was made according to American Thyroid Association guidelines. Patients were recruited from an endocrinology department in Xi'an, China. Each patient gave about 9.1 milliliters of peripheral blood, collected in an EDTA anticoagulant tube. Ficoll Paque Plus density gradient separation was used to isolate PBMCs, and no additional T cell sorting was done. An Agilent 2100 Bioanalyzer and agarose gel were used to assess RNA quality, and a NanoDrop 2000 was used to measure RNA concentration. What the research found in general, with its limitations: A larger number of public clonotypes was shared among persistent patients (around 2,500) than among newly diagnosed patients (more than 850). Peripheral blood alone was examined, since thyroid tissue, which constituted the primary lesion, could not be accessed. Compared with newly diagnosed patients, patients with persistent Graves' disease had lower TCR Shannon entropy and fewer highly expanded clones, which suggests clonal expansion. Sequencing and analysis were restricted to the TCR beta chain. Preferential use of TRBV28, TRBJ1-2 and TRBJ2-5 was observed in persistent disease, whereas TRBV20-1 and TRBJ2-1 were favored in newly diagnosed disease. The authors acknowledged the small sample size as a limitation that may reduce accuracy.

Trimming accounts for 3 bases at V and 7 bases at J, while the number of junction bases matched to no gene is 10. From the cysteine up to the phenylalanine, the CDR3 has a length of 15 residues. The DNA shown is the 45-base CDR3, in frame from base 1. CDR1 and CDR2, per the germline V gene (reference sequence), are LNHDA and SQIVND. These data also featured in a second study, about T cells in Graves' hyperthyroidism and ophthalmopathy. The second study, in turn, reports: Graves' hyperthyroidism was defined as stable when no progression to ophthalmopathy occurred over 18 months of follow-up. Hyperthyroidism patients were newly diagnosed, had a disease duration of under 2 months, and were aged 18 to 65 years. Exclusion was applied to patients with uncontrolled infections, other autoimmune diseases, pregnancy or lactation. Diagnoses were based on clinical symptoms, serum thyroxine and TRAb, thyroid ultrasound and orbital computed tomography. A first-round RT-PCR of the TCR CDR3 used the HTBI primer set with the Qiagen OneStep RT-PCR kit. Most expanded thyroid clonotypes (frequency above 0.001) were also found in blood, which suggests that blood repertoires may mirror thyroid immune responses. A model built on a 13 V-J signature distinguished ophthalmopathy from stable hyperthyroidism, reaching 85% to 90% sensitivity and around 81% specificity in cross-validation and 80%/75% in testing. In validation, the model predicted progression to ophthalmopathy a median of approximately 6.3 months before onset, with roughly 70% sensitivity and nearly 75% specificity. To identify distinguishing TCR V-J signatures, a discovery cohort of 100 patients was used, comprising 40 to 45 with Graves' ophthalmopathy and about 59 with stable Graves' hyperthyroidism. Prospective prediction of ophthalmopathy was tested in an independent validation cohort consisting of 18 hyperthyroidism patients and 17 patients who later progressed to ophthalmopathy. The 85 to 100 discovery patients were randomly split 7:3 into training and test sets. In addition, the study compared T-cell repertoires in thyroid tissue and in blood from over 5 Graves' hyperthyroidism patients. Following sampling, methimazole starting at 30 mg daily was given to hyperthyroidism patients, and high-dose intravenous methylprednisolone was given to ophthalmopathy patients. Libraries were constructed in a second round of multiplex PCR, after which size selection and purification were carried out. The libraries were sequenced on an Illumina HiSeq2000 using paired-end 100 bp reads. SOAPnuke was used to process the raw data, throwing out any read that contained adapters or uncalled bases, had a mean Phred below 15, or lacked an exact constant-primer or identifier match. High-quality paired reads were merged with COPE v1.2.5, and unique nucleotide sequences were defined as clonotypes. MiTCR v1.1 was used to align clonotypes to the IMGT TRBV, TRBD and TRBJ reference segments. Analysis was restricted to V-J combinations with a frequency above 0.0001, which covered 98% to 99.2% of repertoires. The TCS score was defined as F50 (clonal expansion) divided by E x V (chaos), with BLOSUM62-based TCRdist calculated between CDR3 peptides within each V-J. Welch's t-statistics and random forest reduced roughly 530 V-J features to 13, which were used in a naive Bayes classifier (R e1071). No statistical method was used to set the sample size in advance, and investigators knew the group allocation. The paper reports TCR Vbeta CDR3 sequencing of more than 120 peripheral blood samples: 43 ophthalmopathy, approximately 74 hyperthyroidism and approximately 17 progressor patients.

This clonotype was sampled from a woman under 40 with Graves disease. Donor details come from another sample of the same person, matched by shared clones. The specimen comprised peripheral blood mononuclear cells (PBMCs), sampled at new diagnosis, from a patient treated with antithyroid drugs. Here the chain combines TRBV19 and TRBJ2-7, with 9 bases in between that match TRBD1. The nucleotide sequence is given as TGTGCCAGTAGTATTCGGGGACAGGGTCGCGGAGAGCAGTACTTC. Translated, it gives CASSIRGQGRGEQYF.